The clone carrying this T cell receptor (beta chain) was detected a few times. Its antigen is not known. The source of the sample is a study of CD8 T cells in ankylosing spondylitis. Study-wide results and caveats: Typical of ankylosing spondylitis blood, it appeared, was a TCR beta motif of under 10 highly homologous variants. In synovial fluid and blood from reactive arthritis, some motif variants were previously reported. The authors found the disease-linked clones to be CD8+ and relatively rare in peripheral blood.

Germline CDR1 is DFQATT and CDR2 is SNEGSKA (reference sequence). V trimming: 3 bases; J trimming: 6 bases; junction bases outside the gene matches: 11. The CDR3 has 16 amino acids. Making use of molecular barcodes, quantitative 5'-RACE generated TCR beta libraries. TCRdb fed the 5' RACE reads into MiXCR, producing one record per CDR3 protein. Found here are some 200,000 distinct CDR3 sequences, about 26% of them singletons; the top ten hold under 7%. The receptor was derived from a male donor with ankylosing spondylitis or in good health (not recorded which). The rearrangement links TRBV20-1 to TRBJ2-1; 10 nucleotides line up with TRBD2. The sequenced sample was blood, either unsorted or a sorted T cell fraction (not recorded which). The CDR3 region has the DNA TGCAGTGCTAGGGACTGGACTAGCGGAGGGTCCAATGAGCAGTTCTTC. Translating gives CSARDWTSGGSNEQFF.